This TCR beta chain is drawn from a study of persistence of HIV-infected CD4 T cells. Study-wide background: Donors were ART-treated; their CMV- and Gag-responding CD4+ T cells were isolated.

Germline V gene data show CDR1 as SGHRS and CDR2 as YFSETQ. V lost 0 bases to trimming and J lost 1 base, with 7 bases between them. CDR3 length: 14 amino acids. This was the immunoSEQ version 4 assay in survey mode. Sequencing was performed with immunoSEQ multiplex PCR; in TCRdb, only in-frame clones are kept and a portion is missing. The profile shows 35,000 to 45,000 clones, around 80% of them singletons. Cells were stimulated with CMV-infected fibroblast lysates at 10 ug/mL. CD40L/CD69 double-negative CD45RO-high memory CD4+ T cells were collected. CD8-depleted PBMCs were stimulated less than 20 hours with anti-CD28/CD49d costimulation, CD40-blocking antibody and enfuvirtide. On this clone: Its specificity is unknown.

Notes on the study in general: Rare CMV-responding cells carrying HIV-1 proviruses were not analyzed separately for TCR.

The clonotype comes from an adult man with HIV who was CMV-seropositive. Sequencing was performed on CD4+ T cells sorted from PBMCs after approximately 20-hour stimulation, taken from a patient who received antiretroviral therapy. The J gene is TRBJ1-2, the V gene TRBV5-1; D gene unclear. CDR3 DNA sequence: TGCGCCAGCAGCTTGGGACGGGGTAACTATGGCTACACCTTC. As protein: CASSLGRGNYGYTF.